One and the same sample provided the 3 T cell receptor beta chains below, sequenced in a study of Ad26.COV2.S vaccination and SARS-CoV-2 variants. This sample's treatment: some 20 received Ad26.COV2.S at low or high dose, single or two shots; 5 received placebo; per-sample allocation not given. Sampling happened 63 days after the first vaccine or placebo injection. Method: immunoSEQ multiplex PCR; TCRdb's copy keeps in-frame clones and lacks some. The repertoire has approximately 410,000 clones, 92% of them found once; the top ten carry around 1.7%. The source was peripheral blood, collected in a trial of Ad26.COV2.S vaccine versus placebo. These receptors all come from a person between 18 and 65 years old who received the Ad26.COV2.S COVID-19 vaccine or a placebo.

A single count supports this clone. The chain combines TRBV19 with TRBJ2-2; no definite D call. V was cut by 7 bases and J by 4 bases, with 28 bases left in between. CDR1 is LNHDA, CDR2 SQIVND, per germline (reference sequence). The CDR3 totals 19 residues. CDR3 nucleotide sequence: TGTGCCAGTAAGGATAGTTTCTTCGGATTTAATTTGGGCACCGGGGAGCTGTTTTTT. As protein: CASKDSFFGFNLGTGELFF.

The rearrangement links TRBV15 to TRBJ2-7; 9 bases fit TRBD1. CDR1 is LNHNV, CDR2 YYDKDF, per germline (reference sequence). V shed 5 bases and J 4 bases; nucleotides not matched to a gene: 9. There are 15 residues in the CDR3. This CDR3 reads CATSPPQGALYEQYF. CDR3 nucleotide sequence: TGTGCCACCAGCCCCCCACAGGGGGCTTTATACGAGCAGTACTTC. The full variable domain, in which reference TRBV15 and TRBJ2-7 provide the parts outside the CDR3, is DAMVIQNPRYQVTQFGKPVTLSCSQTLNHNVMYWYQQKSSQAPKLLFHYYDKDFNNEADTPDNFQSRRPNTSFCFLDIRSPGLGDTAMYLCATSPPQGALYEQYFGPGTRLTVT.

A single count supports this clone. The rearrangement links TRBV10-3 to TRBJ1-6, with a tentative D call TRBD1 (6 bases). The germline V and J ends were trimmed by 6 bases and 10 bases, with 16 bases remaining between them. The length of the CDR3 is 14 residues. Germline lookup yields CDR1 ENHRY and CDR2 SYGVKD. The CDR3 DNA is TGTGCCATCAGGGATACAGGGAGTGGCTCACCCCTCCACTTT. Translating gives CAIRDTGSGSPLHF.